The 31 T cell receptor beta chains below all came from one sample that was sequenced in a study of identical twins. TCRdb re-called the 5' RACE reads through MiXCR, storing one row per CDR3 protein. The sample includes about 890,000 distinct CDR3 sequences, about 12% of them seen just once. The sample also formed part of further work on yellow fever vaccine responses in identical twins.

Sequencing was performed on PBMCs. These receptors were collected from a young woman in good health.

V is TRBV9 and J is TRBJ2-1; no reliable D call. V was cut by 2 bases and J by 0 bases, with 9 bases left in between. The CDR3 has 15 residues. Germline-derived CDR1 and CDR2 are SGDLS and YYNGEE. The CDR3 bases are TGTGCCAGCAGCGTCAAGGGAAGCTCCTACAATGAGCAGTTCTTC. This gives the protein CASSVKGSSYNEQFF.

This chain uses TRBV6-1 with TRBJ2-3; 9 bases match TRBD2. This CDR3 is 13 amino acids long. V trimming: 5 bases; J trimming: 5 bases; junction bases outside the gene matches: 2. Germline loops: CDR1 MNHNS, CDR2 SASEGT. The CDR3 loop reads CASSRTSEDTQYF. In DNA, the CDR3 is TGTGCCAGCAGTCGGACTAGCGAAGATACGCAGTATTTT.

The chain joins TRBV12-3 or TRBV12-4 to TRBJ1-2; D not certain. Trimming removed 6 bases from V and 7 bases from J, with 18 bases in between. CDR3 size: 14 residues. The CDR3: CASSHPSGRGGYTF. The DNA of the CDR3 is TGTGCCAGCAGCCACCCCTCGGGTCGTGGTGGCTACACCTTC.

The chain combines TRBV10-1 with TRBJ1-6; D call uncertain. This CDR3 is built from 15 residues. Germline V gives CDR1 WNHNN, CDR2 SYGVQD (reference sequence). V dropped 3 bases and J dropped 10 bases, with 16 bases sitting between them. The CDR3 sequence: CASSEVAGLGSPLHF. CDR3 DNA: TGCGCCAGCAGTGAAGTTGCAGGATTAGGGTCACCCCTCCACTTT.

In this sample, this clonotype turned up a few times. CDR3 in DNA: TGCAGTGCTCTCGGACTAGCGGGAACGGATGAGCAGTTCTTC. This translates into CSALGLAGTDEQFF. The rearrangement uses TRBV20-1 and TRBJ2-1, with TRBD2 matching 12 bases. The CDR3 is 14 amino acids. Trimming cost V 5 bases and J 8 bases; bases outside gene matches: 7. Germline CDR1 is DFQATT and CDR2 is SNEGSKA (reference sequence).

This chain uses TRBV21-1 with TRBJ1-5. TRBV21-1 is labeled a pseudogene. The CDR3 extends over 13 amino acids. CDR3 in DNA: TGTGCCAGGGGTCGGAGGAGCAATCAGCCCCAGCATTTT. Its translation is CARGRRSNQPQHF.

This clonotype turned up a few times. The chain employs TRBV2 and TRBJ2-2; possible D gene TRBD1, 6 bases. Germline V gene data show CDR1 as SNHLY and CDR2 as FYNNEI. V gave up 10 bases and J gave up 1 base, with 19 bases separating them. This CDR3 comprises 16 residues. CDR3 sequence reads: CATDLADRQNTGELFF. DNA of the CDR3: TGTGCCACCGATCTGGCCGACAGGCAGAACACCGGGGAGCTGTTTTTT.

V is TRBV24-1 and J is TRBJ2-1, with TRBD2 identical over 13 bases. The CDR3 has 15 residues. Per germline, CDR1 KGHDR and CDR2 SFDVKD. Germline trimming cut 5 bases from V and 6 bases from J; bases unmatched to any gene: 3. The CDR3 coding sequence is TGTGCCACCAGTGGTACTAGCGGGGGGGCCAATGAGCAGTTCTTC. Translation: CATSGTSGGANEQFF.

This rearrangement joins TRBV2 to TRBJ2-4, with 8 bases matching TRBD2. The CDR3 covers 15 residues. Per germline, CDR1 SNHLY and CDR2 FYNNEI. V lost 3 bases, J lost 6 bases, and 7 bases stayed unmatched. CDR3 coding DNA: TGTGCCAGCAGTGACTCGGGGGGGGGCGGAAACATTCAGTACTTC. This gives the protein CASSDSGGGGNIQYF.

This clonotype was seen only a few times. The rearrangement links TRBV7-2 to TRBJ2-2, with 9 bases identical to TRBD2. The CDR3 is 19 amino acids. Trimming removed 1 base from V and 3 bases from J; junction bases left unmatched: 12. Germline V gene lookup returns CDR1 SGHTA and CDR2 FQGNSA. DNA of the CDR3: TGTGCCAGCAGCTTAGTGCTTAGCGGGGGCGTTGGAGACACCGGGGAGCTGTTTTTT. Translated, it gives CASSLVLSGGVGDTGELFF.

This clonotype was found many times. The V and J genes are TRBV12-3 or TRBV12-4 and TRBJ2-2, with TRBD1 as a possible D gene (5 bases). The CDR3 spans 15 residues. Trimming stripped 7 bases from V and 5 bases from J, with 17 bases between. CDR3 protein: CASKRGLLGTGELFF. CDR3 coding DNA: TGTGCCAGCAAAAGGGGCCTCCTCGGGACCGGGGAGCTGTTTTTT.

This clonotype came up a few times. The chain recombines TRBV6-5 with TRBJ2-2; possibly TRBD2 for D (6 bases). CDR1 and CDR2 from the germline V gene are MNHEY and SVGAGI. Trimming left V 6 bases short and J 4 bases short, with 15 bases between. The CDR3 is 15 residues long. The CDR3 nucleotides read TGTGCCAGCAGCTCTCGCCGGGACTTCACCGGGGAGCTGTTTTTT. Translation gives CASSSRRDFTGELFF.

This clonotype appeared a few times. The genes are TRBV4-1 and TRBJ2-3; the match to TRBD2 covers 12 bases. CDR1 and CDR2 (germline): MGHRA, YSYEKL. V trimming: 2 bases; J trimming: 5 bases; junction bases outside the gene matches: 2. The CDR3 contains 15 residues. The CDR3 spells CASSQTGLAGDTQYF. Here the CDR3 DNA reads TGCGCCAGCAGCCAAACGGGACTAGCGGGAGATACGCAGTATTTT.

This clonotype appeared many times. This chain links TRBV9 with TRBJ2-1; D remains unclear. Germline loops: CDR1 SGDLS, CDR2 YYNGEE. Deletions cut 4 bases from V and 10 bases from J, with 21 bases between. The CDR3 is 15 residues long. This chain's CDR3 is CASSPILGSSEEQFF. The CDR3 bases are TGTGCCAGCAGCCCCATCCTAGGATCTTCGGAGGAGCAGTTCTTC.

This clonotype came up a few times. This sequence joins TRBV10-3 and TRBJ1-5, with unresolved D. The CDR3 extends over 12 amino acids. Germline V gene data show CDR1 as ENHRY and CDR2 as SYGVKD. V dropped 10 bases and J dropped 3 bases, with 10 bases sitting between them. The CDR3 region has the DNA TGTGCCACCAACGGCCCCAATCAGCCCCAGCATTTT. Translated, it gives CATNGPNQPQHF.

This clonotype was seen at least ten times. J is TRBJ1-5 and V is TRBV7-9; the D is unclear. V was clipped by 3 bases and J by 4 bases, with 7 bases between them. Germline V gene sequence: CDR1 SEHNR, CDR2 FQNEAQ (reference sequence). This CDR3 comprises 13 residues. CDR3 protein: CASSFLENQPQHF. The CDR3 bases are TGTGCCAGCAGCTTTCTGGAAAATCAGCCCCAGCATTTT.

In DNA form, the CDR3 reads TGTGCCATCAGTCGGGAGGTTCCCTACGAGCAGTACTTC. Translation gives CAISREVPYEQYF. This rearrangement joins TRBV10-3 to TRBJ2-7; 7 positions match TRBD2. The V and J ends lost 5 bases and 2 bases, in that order; junction bases with no gene match: 3. CDR1 and CDR2 (germline): ENHRY, SYGVKD. The length of the CDR3 is 13 residues.

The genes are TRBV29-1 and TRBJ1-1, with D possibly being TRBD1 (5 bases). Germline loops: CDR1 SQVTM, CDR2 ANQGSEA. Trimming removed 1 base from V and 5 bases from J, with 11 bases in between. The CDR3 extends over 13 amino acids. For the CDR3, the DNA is TGCAGCGTTGAAGCCCCAGGGAGGACTGAAGCTTTCTTT. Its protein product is CSVEAPGRTEAFF.

CDR3 amino acids: CASTPGGLAGNNEQFF. The CDR3 DNA reads as TGCGCCAGCACCCCCGGAGGACTAGCGGGAAACAATGAGCAGTTCTTC. The chain uses TRBV5-1 and TRBJ2-1; 12 bases align to TRBD2. In germline, CDR1 is SGHRS, CDR2 YFSETQ. The CDR3 runs 16 residues. The junction had 9 bases not matched to a gene; V was cut back by 6 bases and J by 5 bases.

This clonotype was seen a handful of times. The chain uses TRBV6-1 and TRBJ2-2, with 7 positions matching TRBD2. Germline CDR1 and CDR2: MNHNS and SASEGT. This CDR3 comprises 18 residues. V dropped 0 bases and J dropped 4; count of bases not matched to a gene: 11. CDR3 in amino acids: CASSEAPGRVRSTGELFF. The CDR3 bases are TGTGCCAGCAGTGAAGCGCCTGGGAGGGTTCGGAGCACCGGGGAGCTGTTTTTT.

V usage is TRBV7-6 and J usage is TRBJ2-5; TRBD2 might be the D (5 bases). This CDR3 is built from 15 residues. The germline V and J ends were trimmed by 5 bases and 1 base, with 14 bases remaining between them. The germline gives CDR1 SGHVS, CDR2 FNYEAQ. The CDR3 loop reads CASSNGGSGQETQYF. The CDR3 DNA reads TGTGCCAGCAGCAATGGCGGGTCCGGCCAAGAGACCCAGTACTTC.

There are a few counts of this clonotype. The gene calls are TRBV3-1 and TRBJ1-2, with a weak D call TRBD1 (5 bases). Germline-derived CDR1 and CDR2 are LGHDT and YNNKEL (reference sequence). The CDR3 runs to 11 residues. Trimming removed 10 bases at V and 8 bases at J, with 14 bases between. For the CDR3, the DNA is TGTGCCACCCTCGGGGGGTCGGGCTACACCTTC. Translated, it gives CATLGGSGYTF.

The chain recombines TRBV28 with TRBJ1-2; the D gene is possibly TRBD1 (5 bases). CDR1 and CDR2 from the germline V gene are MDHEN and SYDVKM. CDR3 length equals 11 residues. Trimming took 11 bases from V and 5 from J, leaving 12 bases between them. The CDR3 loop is CAGASAYGYTF. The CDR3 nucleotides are TGTGCCGGGGCGTCGGCGTATGGCTACACCTTC.

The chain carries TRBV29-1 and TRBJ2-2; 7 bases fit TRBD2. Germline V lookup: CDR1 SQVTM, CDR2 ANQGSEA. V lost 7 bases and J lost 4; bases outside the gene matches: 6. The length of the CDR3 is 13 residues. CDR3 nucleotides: TGCAGCGCCGTTACGGGGGGCACCGGGGAGCTGTTTTTT. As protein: CSAVTGGTGELFF.

The CDR3 coding sequence is TGTGCCAGCAGTTCCGGGCCCGTTGAAGCTTTCTTT. Translation gives CASSSGPVEAFF. The chain carries TRBV6-5 and TRBJ1-1; D not resolved. There are 12 residues in the CDR3. Germline CDR1 and CDR2: MNHEY and SVGAGI. Trimming shortened V by 4 bases and J by 7 bases, and 10 bases separated the two germline ends.

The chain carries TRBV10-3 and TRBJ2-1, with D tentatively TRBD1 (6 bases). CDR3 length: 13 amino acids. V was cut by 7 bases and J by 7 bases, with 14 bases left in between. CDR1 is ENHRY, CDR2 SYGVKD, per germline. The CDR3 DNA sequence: TGTGCCATCACCGACGGGACACAAAATGAGCAGTTCTTC. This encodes CAITDGTQNEQFF.

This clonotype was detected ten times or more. CDR3 protein: CSGTLSQETQYF. In DNA, the CDR3 is TGCAGCGGGACGCTCTCTCAAGAGACCCAGTACTTC. The chain joins TRBV29-1 to TRBJ2-5, with no clear D. Germline CDR1 SQVTM, CDR2 ANQGSEA. With 7 bases removed from V and 2 bases from J, the gap between germline ends came to 11 bases. This CDR3 is built from 12 residues.

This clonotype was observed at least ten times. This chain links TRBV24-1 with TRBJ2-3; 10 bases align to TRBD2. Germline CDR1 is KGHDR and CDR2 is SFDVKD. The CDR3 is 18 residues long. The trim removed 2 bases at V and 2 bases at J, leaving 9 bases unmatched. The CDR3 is CATSDSDLAGGHTDTQYF. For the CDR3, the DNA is TGTGCCACCAGTGATTCCGATTTAGCGGGAGGCCACACAGATACGCAGTATTTT.

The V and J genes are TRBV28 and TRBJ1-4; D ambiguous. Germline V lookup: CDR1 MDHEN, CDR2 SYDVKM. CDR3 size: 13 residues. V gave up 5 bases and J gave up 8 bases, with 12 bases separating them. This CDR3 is CASSPPGEEKLFF. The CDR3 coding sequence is TGTGCCAGCAGTCCCCCCGGGGAGGAAAAACTGTTTTTT.

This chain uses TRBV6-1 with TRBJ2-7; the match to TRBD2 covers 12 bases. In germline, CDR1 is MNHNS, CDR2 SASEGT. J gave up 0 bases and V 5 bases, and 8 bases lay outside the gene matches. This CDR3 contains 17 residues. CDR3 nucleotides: TGTGCCAGCAGTCCGCTAGGACTAGCGGGGAGCTCCTACGAGCAGTACGTC. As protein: CASSPLGLAGSSYEQYV.

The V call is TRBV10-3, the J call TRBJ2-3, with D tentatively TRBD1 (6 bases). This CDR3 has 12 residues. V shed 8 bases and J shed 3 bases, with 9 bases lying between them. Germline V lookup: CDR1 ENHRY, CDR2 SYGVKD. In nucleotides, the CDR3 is TGTGCCATCGGTAGGGGGACAGATACGCAGTATTTT. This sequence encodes CAIGRGTDTQYF.